This T cell receptor (beta chain) was sequenced for a study of T cell responses to AZD1222 COVID-19 vaccine. Study-level results: Across the whole spike, CD4 TCRs peaked at regions 160-218 and 743-854. Baseline serology detected seropositivity in only six AZD1222 recipients. Clonal diversity may have been underestimated, and the donors were mostly white British, with more females than males. Spike-specific TCR breadth rose after two AZD1222 doses, and depth rose as well.

J was trimmed by 8 bases and V by 5 bases; bases with no gene match: 9. The CDR3 extends over 13 amino acids. The germline gives CDR1 MNHEY, CDR2 SMNVEV (reference sequence). The protocol was immunoSEQ multiplex PCR, while the TCRdb copy is restricted to in-frame clones and leaves out a portion. Here the sample spans some 120,000 clones, approximately 90% being singletons. Of note for this clone: The antigen is unknown.

The input for sequencing was peripheral blood, taken on day 0 of AZD1222 vaccination. The clonotype originates from an adult in good health. V and J are TRBV27 and TRBJ2-7, with 7 bases identical to TRBD1. The CDR3, as DNA: TGTGCCAGCAGTCGGCGGACAGGAGAGAAGCAGTACTTC. Translation gives CASSRRTGEKQYF.